Listed here are 11 T cell receptor beta chains from one sample, sequenced in a study of blood T cell repertoires in COVID-19. Repertoires were generated with immunoSEQ multiplex PCR, while TCRdb's copy carries only in-frame clones and drops some. Among roughly 90,000 clones listed, 75% to 90% were seen once. The material sequenced was peripheral blood. These receptors originate from a human donor with active COVID-19. The donor label of this sample is uncertain.

This chain uses TRBV7-8 with TRBJ1-5; tentatively, D is TRBD1 (5 bases). Germline V gene sequence: CDR1 SGHVS, CDR2 FQNEAQ. This CDR3 is built from 15 residues. Trimming removed 2 bases from V and 0 bases from J, with 8 bases in between. The CDR3 DNA follows: TGTGCCAGCAGCTTATCCGACAGTAGCAATCAGCCCCAGCATTTT. Its protein is CASSLSDSSNQPQHF.

The V and J genes are TRBV28 and TRBJ1-2; 11 nucleotides align to TRBD1. This CDR3 comprises 16 residues. Germline-derived CDR1 and CDR2 are MDHEN and SYDVKM. With V trimmed by 5 bases and J by 4 bases, 9 bases remained unmatched. This CDR3 reads CASSAQPGQGGYGYTF. In DNA form, the CDR3 reads TGTGCCAGCAGTGCCCAACCGGGACAGGGGGGCTATGGCTACACCTTC.

This sequence joins TRBV11-2 and TRBJ2-1, with TRBD1 identical over 9 bases. The J segment lost 3 bases and the V segment lost 5 bases, leaving 5 bases of the junction unmatched. This CDR3 spans 15 amino acids. Germline CDR1 and CDR2: SGHAT and FQNNGV. Here the CDR3 reads CASSPDRGYYNEQFF. CDR3 DNA: TGTGCCAGCAGCCCGGACAGGGGATACTACAATGAGCAGTTCTTC.

This clone came up once. The chain combines TRBV5-1 with TRBJ2-1; 7 positions agree with TRBD2. The CDR3 spans 14 residues. V lost 4 bases, J lost 5 bases, and 6 bases stayed unmatched. Germline CDR1 SGHRS, CDR2 YFSETQ. The CDR3 sequence is CASSPTGLNNEQFF. The DNA for the CDR3 is TGCGCCAGCAGCCCAACGGGACTAAACAATGAGCAGTTCTTC.

The chain combines TRBV27 with TRBJ2-7, with a weak D call TRBD1 (5 bases). Looked up from germline, CDR1 is MNHEY and CDR2 is SMNVEV (reference sequence). This CDR3 comprises 13 residues. The V gene lost 2 bases and the J gene lost 3 bases, with 8 bases spanning the gap. In DNA form, the CDR3 reads TGTGCCAGCAGTTTAGCCAGGGACTACGAGCAGTACTTC. This translates into CASSLARDYEQYF.

The chain has TRBV28 and TRBJ1-2; D is ambiguous. The CDR3 consists of 14 residues. Germline CDR1 MDHEN, CDR2 SYDVKM. V was pared by 6 bases and J by 7 bases, with 18 bases between. Here the CDR3 reads CASSTPLVISGYTF. In nucleotides, the CDR3 is TGTGCCAGCAGCACCCCGCTAGTTATCTCTGGCTACACCTTC.

The V call is TRBV7-2, the J call TRBJ1-2; 9 positions match TRBD1. This CDR3 contains 15 residues. Germline V gives CDR1 SGHTA, CDR2 FQGNSA. V dropped 5 bases and J dropped 2; count of bases not matched to a gene: 6. For the CDR3, the DNA is TGTGCCAGCAGCCCAGACAGGGGGAGGAACTATGGCTACACCTTC. The encoded protein is CASSPDRGRNYGYTF.

V usage is TRBV21-1 and J usage is TRBJ2-4; the D call TRBD2 from the table was never checked on the DNA. TRBV21-1 constitutes a pseudogene. The CDR3 is made up of 15 amino acids. The DNA of the CDR3 is TGTGCCAGCAGCAAAGTGAAGAGAGCCAAAAACATTCAGTACTTC. It codes for CASSKVKRAKNIQYF.

The J gene is TRBJ1-1, the V gene TRBV11-2; D gene unclear. Germline V CDR1 and CDR2: SGHAT, FQNNGV. This CDR3 has 12 residues. The V end lost 0 bases, the J end lost 11 bases, and 10 bases lay between the germline ends. The CDR3 DNA sequence: TGTGCCAGCAGCTTAGACAGGTCGGGGGCTTTCTTT. Protein product: CASSLDRSGAFF.

The V and J genes are TRBV19 and TRBJ2-3; no definite D call. The V end was cut by 3 bases, the J end by 6 bases, with 4 bases between. The V gene's germline CDR1 is LNHDA and CDR2 SQIVND (reference sequence). This CDR3 spans 11 amino acids. Written as DNA, the CDR3 is TGTGCCAGTAGTATCGCGGATACGCAGTATTTT. It translates to CASSIADTQYF.

The chain employs TRBV4-2 and TRBJ1-6; no definite D call. The ends were cut back, 1 base at V and 0 bases at J, with 7 bases in the middle. This CDR3 has 16 amino acids. Germline CDR1 LGHNA, CDR2 YNFKEQ. CDR3 DNA: TGTGCCAGCAGCCAAGGAGGGATCTCCTATAATTCACCCCTCCACTTT. Residues: CASSQGGISYNSPLHF.